This T cell receptor beta chain was found in a study of T cell changes during pregnancy in multiple sclerosis. The CDR3 has 15 amino acids. CDR1 MDHEN and CDR2 SYDVKM come from the germline V gene. The germline V and J ends were trimmed by 2 bases and 0 bases, with 8 bases remaining between them. Sequencing used immunoSEQ multiplex PCR; TCRdb keeps in-frame clones, though not all of them. There are around 30,000 clones in the sample; roughly 89% occur only once, and about 5.4% lies in the top ten. The starting material was CD8+ T cells from peripheral blood mononuclear cells, obtained in the first trimester of pregnancy. The sequence was obtained from a female donor with multiple sclerosis, enrolled in a pregnancy study. The chain couples TRBV28 to TRBJ2-1; tentative D call: TRBD2 (5 bases). The CDR3 region has the DNA TGTGCCAGCAGTTTACGGGATTTCTCCTACAATGAGCAGTTCTTC. It yields the protein CASSLRDFSYNEQFF.